Below, one T cell receptor (beta chain) is given with its context. Antigen: not known. These data belong to a study of T cells in localized non-small cell lung cancer. Overall study results and limits: There was an association of higher blood T cell density with longer overall survival. Highest T cell clonality was seen in uninvolved adjacent lung, surpassing that measured in tumor.

The junction had 9 bases not matched to a gene; V was cut back by 7 bases and J by 8 bases. The CDR3 has 15 residues. Per the germline V gene, CDR1 is SNHLY and CDR2 is FYNNEI. Data came from immunoSEQ multiplex PCR; TCRdb stores just in-frame clones and leaves some out. The table has about 26,000 clones, around 85% seen once. Specimen: peripheral blood, collected before any cancer treatment. The sequence derives from a female donor older than 55 with stage II squamous cell lung carcinoma. The gene calls are TRBV2 and TRBJ2-1; 12 positions match TRBD2. CDR3 residues: CASNYGLAGMDEQFF. CDR3 nucleotides: TGTGCCAGCAACTATGGACTAGCGGGAATGGATGAGCAGTTCTTC.